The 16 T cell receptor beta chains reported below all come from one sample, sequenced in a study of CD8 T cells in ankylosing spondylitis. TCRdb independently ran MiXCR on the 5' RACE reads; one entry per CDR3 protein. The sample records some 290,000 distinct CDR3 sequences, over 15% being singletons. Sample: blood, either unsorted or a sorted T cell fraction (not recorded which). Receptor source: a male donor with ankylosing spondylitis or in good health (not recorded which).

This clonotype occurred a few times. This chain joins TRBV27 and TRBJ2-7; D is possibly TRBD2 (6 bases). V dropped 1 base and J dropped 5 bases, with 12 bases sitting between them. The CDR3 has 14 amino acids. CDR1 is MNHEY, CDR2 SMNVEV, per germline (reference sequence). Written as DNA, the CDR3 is TGTGCCAGCAGTTTATTGGGCGGGACCCACGAGCAGTACGTC. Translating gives CASSLLGGTHEQYV.

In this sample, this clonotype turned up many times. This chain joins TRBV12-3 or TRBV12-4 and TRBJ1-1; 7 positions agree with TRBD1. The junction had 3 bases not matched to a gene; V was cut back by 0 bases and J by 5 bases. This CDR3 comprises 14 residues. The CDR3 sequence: CASSLAQGGTEAFF. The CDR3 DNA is TGTGCCAGCAGTTTAGCGCAGGGGGGGACTGAAGCTTTCTTT.

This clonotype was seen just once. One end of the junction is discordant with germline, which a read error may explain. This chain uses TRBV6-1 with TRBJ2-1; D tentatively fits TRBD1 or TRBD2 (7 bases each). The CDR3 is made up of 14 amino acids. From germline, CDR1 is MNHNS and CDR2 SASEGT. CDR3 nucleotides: TGTGCCAGCAGTCAGGGGGGGTCCTACAATGAGCAGTCCTTC. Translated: CASSQGGSYNEQSF.

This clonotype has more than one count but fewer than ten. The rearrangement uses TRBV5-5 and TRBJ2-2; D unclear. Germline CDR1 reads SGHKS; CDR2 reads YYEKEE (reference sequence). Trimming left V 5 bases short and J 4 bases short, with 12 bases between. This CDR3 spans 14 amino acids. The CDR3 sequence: CASSYYLGTGELFF. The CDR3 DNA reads TGTGCCAGCAGTTATTACTTGGGCACCGGGGAGCTGTTTTTT.

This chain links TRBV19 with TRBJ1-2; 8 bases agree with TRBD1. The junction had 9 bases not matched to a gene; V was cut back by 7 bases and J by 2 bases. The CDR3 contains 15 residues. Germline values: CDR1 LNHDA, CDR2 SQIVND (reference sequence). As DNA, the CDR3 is TGTGCCAGTACCTCTGGACAGGGCGGCAACTATGGCTACACCTTC. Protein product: CASTSGQGGNYGYTF.

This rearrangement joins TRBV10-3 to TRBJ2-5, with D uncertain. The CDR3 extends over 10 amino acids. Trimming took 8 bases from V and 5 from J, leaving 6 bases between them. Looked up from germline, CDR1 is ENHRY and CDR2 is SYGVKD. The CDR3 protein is CAIGSETQYF. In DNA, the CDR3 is TGTGCCATCGGGTCGGAGACCCAGTACTTC.

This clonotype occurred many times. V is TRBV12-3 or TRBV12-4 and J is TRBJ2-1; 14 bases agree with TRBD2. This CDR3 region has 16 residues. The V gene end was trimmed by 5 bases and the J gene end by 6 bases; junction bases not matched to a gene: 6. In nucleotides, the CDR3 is TGTGCCAGCAGTCCCCGACTAGCGGGAGGGTCCAATGAGCAGTTCTTC. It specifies CASSPRLAGGSNEQFF.

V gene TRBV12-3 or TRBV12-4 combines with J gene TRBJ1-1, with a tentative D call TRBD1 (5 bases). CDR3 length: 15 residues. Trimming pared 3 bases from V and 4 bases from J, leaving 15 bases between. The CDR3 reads CASSLGGAVVTEAFF. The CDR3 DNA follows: TGTGCCAGCAGTTTGGGGGGTGCGGTCGTCACTGAAGCTTTCTTT.

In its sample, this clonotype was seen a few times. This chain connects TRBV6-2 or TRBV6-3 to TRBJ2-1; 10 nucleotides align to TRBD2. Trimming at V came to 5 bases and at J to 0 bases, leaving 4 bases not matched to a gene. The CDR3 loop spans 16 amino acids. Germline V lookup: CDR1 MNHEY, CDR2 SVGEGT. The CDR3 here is CASSILAGSSYNEQFF. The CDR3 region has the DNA TGTGCCAGCAGTATACTAGCGGGAAGCTCCTACAATGAGCAGTTCTTC.

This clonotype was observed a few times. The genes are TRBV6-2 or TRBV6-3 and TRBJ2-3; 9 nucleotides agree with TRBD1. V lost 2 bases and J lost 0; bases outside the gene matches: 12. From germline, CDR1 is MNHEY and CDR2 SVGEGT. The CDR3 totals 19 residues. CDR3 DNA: TGTGCCAGCAGTTACGCCGCGGGACAGGGACTATCTAGCACAGATACGCAGTATTTT. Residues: CASSYAAGQGLSSTDTQYF.

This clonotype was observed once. DNA for the CDR3: TGCGCCAGCAGCCAAGATATCAGGTCCTACGAGCAGTACGTC. Encoded protein: CASSQDIRSYEQYV. The chain carries TRBV4-1 and TRBJ2-7; D is uncertain. CDR1 is MGHRA and CDR2 is YSYEKL in the germline V gene. V was pared by 0 bases and J by 1 base, with 7 bases between. CDR3 length: 14 residues.

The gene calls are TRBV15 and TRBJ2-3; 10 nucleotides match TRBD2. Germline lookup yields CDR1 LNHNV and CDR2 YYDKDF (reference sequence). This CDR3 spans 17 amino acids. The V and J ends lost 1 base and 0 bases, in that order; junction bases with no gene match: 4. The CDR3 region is CATSRGGLADSTDTQYF. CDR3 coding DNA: TGTGCCACCAGCAGAGGCGGACTAGCGGATAGCACAGATACGCAGTATTTT.

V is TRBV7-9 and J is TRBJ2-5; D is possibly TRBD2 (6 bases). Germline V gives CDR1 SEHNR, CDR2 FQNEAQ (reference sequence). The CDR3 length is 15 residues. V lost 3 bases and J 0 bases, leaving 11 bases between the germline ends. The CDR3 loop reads CASSFSASDQETQYF. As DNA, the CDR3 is TGTGCCAGCAGCTTTAGCGCTAGCGACCAAGAGACCCAGTACTTC.

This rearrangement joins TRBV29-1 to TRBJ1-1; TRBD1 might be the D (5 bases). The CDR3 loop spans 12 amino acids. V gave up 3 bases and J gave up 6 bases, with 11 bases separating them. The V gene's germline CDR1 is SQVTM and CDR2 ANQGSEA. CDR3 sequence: CSVEFRVPEAFF. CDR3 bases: TGCAGCGTTGAGTTCAGGGTCCCTGAAGCTTTCTTT. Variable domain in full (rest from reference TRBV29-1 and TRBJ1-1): SAVISQKPSRDICQRGTSLTIQCQVDSQVTMMFWYRQQPGQSLTLIATANQGSEATYESGFVIDKFPISRPNLTFSTLTVSNMSPEDSSIYLCSVEFRVPEAFFGQGTRLTVV.

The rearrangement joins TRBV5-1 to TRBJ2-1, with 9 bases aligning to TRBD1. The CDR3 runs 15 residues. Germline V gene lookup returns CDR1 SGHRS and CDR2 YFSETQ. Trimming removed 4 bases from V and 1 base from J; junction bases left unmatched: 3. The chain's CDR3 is CASSATGGSYNEQFF. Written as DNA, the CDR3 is TGCGCCAGCAGCGCGACAGGGGGATCCTACAATGAGCAGTTCTTC.

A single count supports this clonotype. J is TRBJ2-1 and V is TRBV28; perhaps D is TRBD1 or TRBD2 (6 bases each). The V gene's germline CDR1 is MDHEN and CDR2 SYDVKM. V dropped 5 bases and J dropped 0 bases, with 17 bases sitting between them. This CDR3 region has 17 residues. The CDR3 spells CASSVRRWGASYNEQFF. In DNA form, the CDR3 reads TGTGCCAGCAGTGTAAGGAGGTGGGGGGCCTCCTACAATGAGCAGTTCTTC. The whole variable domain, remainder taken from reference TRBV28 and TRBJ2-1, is DVKVTQSSRYLVKRTGEKVFLECVQDMDHENMFWYRQDPGLGLRLIYFSYDVKMKEKGDIPEGYSVSREKKERFSLILESASTNQTSMYLCASSVRRWGASYNEQFFGPGTRLTVL.